The next 7 T cell receptor beta chains were all read from a single sample in a study of T-cell memory formation after mild COVID-19. TCRdb processed the 5' RACE reads anew with MiXCR; each CDR3 protein has one entry. The sample has 200,000 to 300,000 distinct CDR3 sequences, over 15% seen once. The material sequenced was PBMCs or a T cell subset sorted from them (not recorded which). Every receptor here comes from an adult woman who had mild COVID-19 (a few samples of this study predate the infection). Cell type and time point are not known.

The chain carries TRBV14 and TRBJ2-7, with a possible D match to TRBD2 (6 bases). The germline V and J ends were trimmed by 5 bases and 2 bases, with 16 bases remaining between them. This CDR3 spans 15 amino acids. Germline CDR1 reads SGHDN; CDR2 reads FVKESK. The CDR3 region is CASSFTGTATYEQYF. As DNA, the CDR3 is TGTGCCAGCAGCTTCACCGGGACTGCTACCTACGAGCAGTACTTC.

This clonotype was counted only a few times. The genes are TRBV6-2 or TRBV6-3 and TRBJ2-2, with 9 bases aligning to TRBD1. This CDR3 region has 15 residues. The J segment lost 6 bases and the V segment lost 3 bases, leaving 5 bases of the junction unmatched. Germline V lookup: CDR1 MNHEY, CDR2 SVGEGT. CDR3 protein: CASSYPGTGSGELFF. As DNA, the CDR3 is TGTGCCAGCAGTTATCCCGGGACAGGGTCCGGGGAGCTGTTTTTT.

The V gene is TRBV7-9, the J gene TRBJ1-5; D is uncertain. Trimming cost V 5 bases and J 0 bases, with 14 bases left between them. Germline CDR1 is SEHNR and CDR2 is FQNEAQ (reference sequence). The CDR3 sequence is 16 residues long. CDR3 sequence: CASSLTGLGSNQPQHF. The CDR3 DNA follows: TGTGCCAGCAGCCTCACGGGTCTAGGTAGCAATCAGCCCCAGCATTTT.

The gene calls are TRBV5-1 and TRBJ1-2; D is unclear. Trimming removed 0 bases at V and 8 bases at J, with 11 bases between. CDR1 is SGHRS and CDR2 is YFSETQ in the germline V gene. The CDR3 loop spans 13 amino acids. The CDR3 nucleotides read TGCGCCAGCAGCTTGGTCGGCCAGAGCGGCTACACCTTC. It specifies CASSLVGQSGYTF.

Only a few counts were recorded for this clonotype. V and J are TRBV20-1 and TRBJ1-6; D uncertain. The germline V gene encodes CDR1 DFQATT and CDR2 SNEGSKA (reference sequence). The V and J ends lost 3 bases and 0 bases respectively, with 12 bases between them. The CDR3 has 16 amino acids. The chain's CDR3 is CSASDLRSSYNSPLHF. The CDR3 DNA reads TGCAGTGCTAGTGACCTTCGCAGCTCCTATAATTCACCCCTCCACTTT.

This clonotype has just a few counts. The rearrangement links TRBV20-1 to TRBJ2-1; D perhaps matches TRBD2 (6 bases). The CDR3 is 14 amino acids. With 5 bases removed from V and 4 bases from J, the gap between germline ends came to 15 bases. In germline, CDR1 is DFQATT, CDR2 SNEGSKA (reference sequence). CDR3 loop: CSARPSGPYNEQFF. The CDR3 DNA sequence: TGCAGTGCTCGCCCCAGCGGGCCTTACAATGAGCAGTTCTTC.

This clonotype was counted ten times or more. This rearrangement joins TRBV7-9 to TRBJ2-3, with D possibly being TRBD1 (7 bases). Germline CDR1 SEHNR, CDR2 FQNEAQ (reference sequence). The length of the CDR3 is 14 residues. Trimming removed 5 bases at V and 6 bases at J, with 15 bases between. The CDR3 region is CASSIQGGPDTQYF. DNA of the CDR3: TGTGCCAGCAGCATCCAGGGGGGCCCCGATACGCAGTATTTT.